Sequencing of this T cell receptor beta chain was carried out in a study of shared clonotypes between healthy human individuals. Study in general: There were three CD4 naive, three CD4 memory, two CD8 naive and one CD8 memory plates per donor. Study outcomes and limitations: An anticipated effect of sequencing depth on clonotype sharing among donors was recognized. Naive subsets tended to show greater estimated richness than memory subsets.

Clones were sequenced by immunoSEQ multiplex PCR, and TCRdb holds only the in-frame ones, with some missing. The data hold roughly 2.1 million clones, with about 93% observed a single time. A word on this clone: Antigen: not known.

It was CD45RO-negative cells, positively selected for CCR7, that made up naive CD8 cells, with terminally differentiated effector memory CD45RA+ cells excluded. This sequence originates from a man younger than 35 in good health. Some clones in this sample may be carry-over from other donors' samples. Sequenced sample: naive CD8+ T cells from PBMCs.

In DNA, the CDR3 is TGTGCCAGCAGCGTAATAAACCGGGGGGAGCTGTTTTTT. It is translated as CASSVINRGELFF. The chain recombines TRBV9 with TRBJ2-2; D is unclear. The CDR3 contains 13 residues. V gave up 1 base and J gave up 8 bases, with 9 bases separating them. Germline V lookup: CDR1 SGDLS, CDR2 YYNGEE. Using reference TRBV9 and TRBJ2-2 for the parts outside the CDR3, the full variable domain is DSGVTQTPKHLITATGQRVTLRCSPRSGDLSVYWYQQSLDQGLQFLIQYYNGEERAKGNILERFSAQQFPDLHSELNLSSLELGDSALYFCASSVINRGELFFGEGSRLTVL.